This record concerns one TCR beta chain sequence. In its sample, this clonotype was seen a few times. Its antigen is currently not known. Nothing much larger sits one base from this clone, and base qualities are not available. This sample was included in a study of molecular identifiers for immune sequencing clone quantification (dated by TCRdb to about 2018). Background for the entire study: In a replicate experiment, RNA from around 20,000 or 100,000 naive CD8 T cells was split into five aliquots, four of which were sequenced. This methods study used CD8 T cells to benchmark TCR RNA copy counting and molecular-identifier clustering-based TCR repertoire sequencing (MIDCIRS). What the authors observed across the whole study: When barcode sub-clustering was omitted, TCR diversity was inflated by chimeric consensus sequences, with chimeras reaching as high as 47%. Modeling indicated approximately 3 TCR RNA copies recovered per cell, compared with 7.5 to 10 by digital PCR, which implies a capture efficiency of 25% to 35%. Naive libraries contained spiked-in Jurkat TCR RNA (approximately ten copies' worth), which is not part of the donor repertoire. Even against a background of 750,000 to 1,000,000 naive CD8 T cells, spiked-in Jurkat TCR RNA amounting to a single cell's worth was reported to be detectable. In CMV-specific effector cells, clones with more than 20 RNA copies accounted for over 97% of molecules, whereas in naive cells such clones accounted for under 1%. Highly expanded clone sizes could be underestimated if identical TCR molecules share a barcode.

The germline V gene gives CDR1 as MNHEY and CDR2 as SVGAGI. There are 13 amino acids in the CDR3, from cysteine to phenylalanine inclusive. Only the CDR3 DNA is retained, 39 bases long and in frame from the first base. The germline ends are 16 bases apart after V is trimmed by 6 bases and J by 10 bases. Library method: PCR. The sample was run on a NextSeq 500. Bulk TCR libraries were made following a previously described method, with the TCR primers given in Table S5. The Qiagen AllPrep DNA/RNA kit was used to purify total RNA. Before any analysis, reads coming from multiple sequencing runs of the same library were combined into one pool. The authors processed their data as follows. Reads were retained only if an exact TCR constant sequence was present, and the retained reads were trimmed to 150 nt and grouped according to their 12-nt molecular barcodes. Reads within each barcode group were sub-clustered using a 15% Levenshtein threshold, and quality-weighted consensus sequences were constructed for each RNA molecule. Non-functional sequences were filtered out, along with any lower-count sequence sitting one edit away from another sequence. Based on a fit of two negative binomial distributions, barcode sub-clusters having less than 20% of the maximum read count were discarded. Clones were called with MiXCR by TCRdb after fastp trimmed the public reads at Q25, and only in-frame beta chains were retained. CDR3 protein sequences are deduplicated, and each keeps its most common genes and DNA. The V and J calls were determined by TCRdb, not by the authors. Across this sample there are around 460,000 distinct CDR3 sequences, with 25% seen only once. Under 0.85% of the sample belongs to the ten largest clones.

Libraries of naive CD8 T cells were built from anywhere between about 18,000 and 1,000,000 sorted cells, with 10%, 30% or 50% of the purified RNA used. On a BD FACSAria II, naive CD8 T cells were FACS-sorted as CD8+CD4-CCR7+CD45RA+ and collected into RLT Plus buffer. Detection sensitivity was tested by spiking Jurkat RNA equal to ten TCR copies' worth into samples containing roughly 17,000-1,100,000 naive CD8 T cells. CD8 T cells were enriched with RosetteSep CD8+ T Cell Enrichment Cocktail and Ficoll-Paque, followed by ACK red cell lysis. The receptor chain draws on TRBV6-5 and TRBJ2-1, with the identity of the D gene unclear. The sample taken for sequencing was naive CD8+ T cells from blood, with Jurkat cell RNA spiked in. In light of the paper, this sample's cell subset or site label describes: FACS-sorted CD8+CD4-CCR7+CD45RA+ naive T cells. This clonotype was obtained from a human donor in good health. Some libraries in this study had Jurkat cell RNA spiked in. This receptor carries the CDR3 CASSNAWLGEQFF. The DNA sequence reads TGTGCCAGCAGCAACGCCTGGCTAGGGGAGCAGTTCTTC.